The present entry profiles one TCR beta chain with its context. The sample holds one count of this clone. The target of this receptor is not known. Base qualities are not provided; no much larger clone lies one nucleotide away. The data are from a study of blood T cell repertoires in COVID-19 (dated by TCRdb to 2018 to 2021). Notes on the research overall: Samples covering the acute and convalescent phases of COVID-19 were provided by collaborators in the United States, Italy and Spain. A de-identified subject ID, COVID-19 status, age in years and sex were almost always included in the sample metadata. The repertoires were released in a freely available public database meant as a resource for research on the immune response to SARS-CoV-2. The material from the prospective study consisted of cDNA or gDNA derived from T cells, B-cell-depleted T cells, or PBMCs. The samples were drawn from two sources: the first 160 participants of the ongoing ImmuneRACE study, and 950 to 1,500 subjects contributed by 6 global collaborators. Subjects who had been exposed to COVID-19, were actively infected with it, or had recovered from it provided the deeply sampled blood TCRbeta repertoires that made up the dataset. HLA class I and class II types, where available, came from metadata supplied by the sample provider rather than from assay-based typing.

TCRbeta CDR3 regions were amplified from genomic DNA by means of the immunoSEQ Assay, a bias-controlled multiplex PCR. Turning to the authors' computational methods: The number of nucleated cells in each sample was estimated by amplification of reference gene primers within the assay. To quantify the absolute abundance of each unique TCRbeta CDR3 rearrangement, sequence reads were collapsed and filtered. For each sample, productive Simpson clonality was calculated by taking the square root of Simpson's diversity index across productive rearrangements. TCRdb holds this immuneACCESS table with in-frame rearrangements only. Some clones are missing; in checked studies, unresolved V genes explain under half, and the rest has no known cause. V and J calls and clone size follow that table, whereas D and trimming were derived from the DNA. For this sample there are 230,000 or so clones; around 90% appear just once. Roughly 2.7% of the sample belongs to the ten largest clones.

What the research found in general, with its limitations: Clinical and demographic metadata were provided uncurated, with the amount varying by source and participant.

The CDR3 spans 14 residues, from the cysteine through the phenylalanine. Of all the DNA, just the CDR3 is kept, 42 bases in frame from base 1. From a lookup of the germline V gene (reference sequence), CDR1 and CDR2 are LGHDT and YNNKEL. Deletion took 2 bases off V and 2 bases off J, with a span of 9 bases between the germline ends. In the prospective study, participants were about 18 to 90 years old, resided in approximately 25 geographic areas of the United States, and were enrolled through a virtual design. In the prospective study, cohorts were assigned on the basis of participant-reported clinical history obtained from a screening survey and a study questionnaire. Recovered participants in ImmuneRACE Cohort 3 were defined by two consecutive negative NP/OP PCR tests, clearance by a healthcare professional, or resolution of symptoms. In the prospective study, whole blood, serum and a nasopharyngeal or oropharyngeal swab were collected from each participant by mobile phlebotomists. Prospective study participants could optionally give additional blood draws and questionnaires over a roughly 2-month period. Before DNA extraction, prospective study blood samples were shipped either frozen or at room temperature.

The receptor was isolated from a woman under 40 who had recovered from COVID-19. Sequenced material: PBMCs or T cells enriched from blood (not recorded which). The chain joins TRBV3-1 (or the pseudogene TRBV3-2) to TRBJ1-1; TRBD1 is a weak D gene call, 6 bases matching. The bases read TGTGCCAGCAGCCAACAGGGGCCAAACACTGAAGCTTTCTTT. Its translation reads: CASSQQGPNTEAFF.